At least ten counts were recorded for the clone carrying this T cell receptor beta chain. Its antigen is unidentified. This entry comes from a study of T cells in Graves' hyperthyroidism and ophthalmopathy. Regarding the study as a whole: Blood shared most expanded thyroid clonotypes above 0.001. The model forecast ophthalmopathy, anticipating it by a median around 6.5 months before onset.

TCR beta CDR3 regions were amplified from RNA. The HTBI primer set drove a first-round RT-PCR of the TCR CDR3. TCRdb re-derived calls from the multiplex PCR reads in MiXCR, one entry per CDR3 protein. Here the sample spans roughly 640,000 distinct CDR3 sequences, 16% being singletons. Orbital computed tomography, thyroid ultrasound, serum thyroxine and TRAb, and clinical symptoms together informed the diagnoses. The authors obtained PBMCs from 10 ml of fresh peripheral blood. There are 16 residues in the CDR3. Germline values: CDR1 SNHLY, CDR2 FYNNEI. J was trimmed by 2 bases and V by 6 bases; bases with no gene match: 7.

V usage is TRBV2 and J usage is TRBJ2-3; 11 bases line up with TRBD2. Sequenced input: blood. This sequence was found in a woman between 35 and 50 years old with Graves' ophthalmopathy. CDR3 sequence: CASRPLAGGITDTQYF. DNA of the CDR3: TGTGCCAGCAGACCCTTAGCGGGGGGGATCACAGATACGCAGTATTTT.